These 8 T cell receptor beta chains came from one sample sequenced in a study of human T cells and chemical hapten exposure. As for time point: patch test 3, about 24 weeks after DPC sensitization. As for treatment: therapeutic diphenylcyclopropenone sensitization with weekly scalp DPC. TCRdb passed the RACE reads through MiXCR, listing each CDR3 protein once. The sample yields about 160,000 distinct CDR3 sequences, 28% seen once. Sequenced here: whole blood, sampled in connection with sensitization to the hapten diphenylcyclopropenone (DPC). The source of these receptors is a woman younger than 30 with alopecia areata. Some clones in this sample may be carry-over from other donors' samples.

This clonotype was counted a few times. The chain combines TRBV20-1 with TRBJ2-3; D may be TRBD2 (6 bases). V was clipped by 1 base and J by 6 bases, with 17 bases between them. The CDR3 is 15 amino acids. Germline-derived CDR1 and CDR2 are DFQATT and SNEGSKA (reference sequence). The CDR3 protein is CSARVDRGSVDTQYF. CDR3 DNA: TGCAGTGCTAGAGTGGACCGGGGGTCAGTGGATACGCAGTATTTT.

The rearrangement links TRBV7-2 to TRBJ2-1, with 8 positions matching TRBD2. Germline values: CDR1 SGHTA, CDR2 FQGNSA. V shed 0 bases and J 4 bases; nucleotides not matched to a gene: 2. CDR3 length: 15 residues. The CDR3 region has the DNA TGTGCCAGCAGCTTAGCTAGCGGGGTTTACAATGAGCAGTTCTTC. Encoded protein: CASSLASGVYNEQFF.

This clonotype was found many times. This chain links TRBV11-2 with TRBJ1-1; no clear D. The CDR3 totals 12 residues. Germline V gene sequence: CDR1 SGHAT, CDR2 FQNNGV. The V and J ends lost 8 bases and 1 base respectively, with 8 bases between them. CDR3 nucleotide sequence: TGTGCCAGCCTCAAGAGGAACACTGAAGCTTTCTTT. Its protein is CASLKRNTEAFF.

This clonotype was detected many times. The CDR3 loop is CSADRSEGTDTQYF. CDR3 DNA: TGCAGTGCGGACAGGTCTGAGGGCACAGATACGCAGTATTTT. This chain uses TRBV20-1 with TRBJ2-3; 7 nucleotides agree with TRBD1. From germline, CDR1 is DFQATT and CDR2 SNEGSKA (reference sequence). CDR3 length equals 14 residues. Losses at the gene ends were 6 bases for V and 1 base for J; bases not matched to a gene: 7.

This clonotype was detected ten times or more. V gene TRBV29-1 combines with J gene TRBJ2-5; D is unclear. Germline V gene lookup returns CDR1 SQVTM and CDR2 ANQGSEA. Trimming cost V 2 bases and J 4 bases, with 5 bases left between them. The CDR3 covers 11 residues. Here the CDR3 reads CSVEQGETQYF. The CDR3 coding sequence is TGCAGCGTTGAACAAGGAGAGACCCAGTACTTC.

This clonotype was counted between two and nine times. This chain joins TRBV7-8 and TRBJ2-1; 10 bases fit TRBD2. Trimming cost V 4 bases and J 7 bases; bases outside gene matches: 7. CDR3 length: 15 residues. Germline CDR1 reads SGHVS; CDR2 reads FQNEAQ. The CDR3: CASSSQRGGRNEQFF. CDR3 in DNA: TGTGCCAGCAGCTCCCAGCGGGGGGGCCGGAATGAGCAGTTCTTC.

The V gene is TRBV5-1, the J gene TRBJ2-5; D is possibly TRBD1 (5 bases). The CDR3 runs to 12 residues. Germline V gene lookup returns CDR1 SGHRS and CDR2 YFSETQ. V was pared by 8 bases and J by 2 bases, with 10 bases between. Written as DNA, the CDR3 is TGCGCCAGTACAGGTTTTCAAGAGACCCAGTACTTC. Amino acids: CASTGFQETQYF.

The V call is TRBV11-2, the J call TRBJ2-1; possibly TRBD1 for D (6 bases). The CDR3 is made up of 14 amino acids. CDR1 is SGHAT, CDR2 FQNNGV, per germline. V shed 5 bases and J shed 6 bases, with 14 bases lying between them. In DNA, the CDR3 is TGTGCCAGCAGCCGGACAGTTGAGGGCAATGAGCAGTTCTTC. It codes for CASSRTVEGNEQFF.